The clone carrying this T cell receptor beta chain was counted once. Its antigen is undetermined. This entry belongs to a study of a mutant IDH1 vaccine in newly diagnosed glioma. The germline V gene has CDR1 MGHRA and CDR2 YSYEKL. This CDR3 is 15 amino acids long. V lost 4 bases and J lost 2, with 12 bases in between. TCRdb's copy holds only in-frame clones and misses some; the assay was immunoSEQ multiplex PCR. The sample lists roughly 32,000 clones; about four fifths were seen once. The time point denotes: week 35, safety follow-up. Vaccinated patients received 300 ug of mutant IDH1 20-mer peptide per dose, with topical imiquimod.

V usage is TRBV4-1 and J usage is TRBJ1-3; D unclear. Sequenced here: PBMCs, sampled from a glioma patient whose treatment included an IDH1 peptide vaccine. This TCR was sampled from a woman aged 18-35 years with glioma. The CDR3 sequence: CASSRVDGTGNTIYF. The CDR3 DNA sequence: TGCGCCAGCAGCCGCGTGGATGGTACTGGAAACACCATATATTTT.